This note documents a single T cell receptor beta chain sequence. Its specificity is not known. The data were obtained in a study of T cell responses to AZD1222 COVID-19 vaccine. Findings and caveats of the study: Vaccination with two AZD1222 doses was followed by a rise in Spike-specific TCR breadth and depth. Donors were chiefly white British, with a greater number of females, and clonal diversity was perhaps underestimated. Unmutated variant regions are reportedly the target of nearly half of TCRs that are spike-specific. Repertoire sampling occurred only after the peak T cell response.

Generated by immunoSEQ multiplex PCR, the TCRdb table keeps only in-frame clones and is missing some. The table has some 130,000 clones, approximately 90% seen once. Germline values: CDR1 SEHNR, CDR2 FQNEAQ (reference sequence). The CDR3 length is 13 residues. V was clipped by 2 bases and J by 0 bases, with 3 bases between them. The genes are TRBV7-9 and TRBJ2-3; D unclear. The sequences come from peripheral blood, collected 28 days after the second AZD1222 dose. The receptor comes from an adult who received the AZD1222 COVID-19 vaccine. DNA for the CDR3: TGTGCCAGCAGCTTAATGAGCACAGATACGCAGTATTTT. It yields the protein CASSLMSTDTQYF. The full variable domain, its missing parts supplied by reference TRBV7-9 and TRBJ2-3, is DTGVSQNPRHKITKRGQNVTFRCDPISEHNRLYWYRQTLGQGPEFLTYFQNEAQLEKSRLLSDRFSAERPKGSFSTLEIQRTEQGDSAMYLCASSLMSTDTQYFGPGTRLTVL.